A single sample gave rise to the 8 T cell receptor beta chains below, sequenced in a study of CD8 T cells in ankylosing spondylitis. TCRdb passed the 5' RACE reads through MiXCR, listing each CDR3 protein once. The table includes approximately 300,000 distinct CDR3 sequences, roughly 8% detected once. What these receptors recognize is not known. Study-wide results and limits: Blood of patients with ankylosing spondylitis appeared to be characterized by a TCR beta motif of eight highly homologous variants.

The sequencing input was blood, either unsorted or a sorted T cell fraction (not recorded which). Every receptor here comes from a male donor with ankylosing spondylitis.

This clonotype was seen ten or more times. J is TRBJ2-1 and V is TRBV10-3, with D unclear. Between the trimmed V and J ends, which lost 6 bases and 2 bases, there was a span of 14 bases. There are 15 residues in the CDR3. Germline loops: CDR1 ENHRY, CDR2 SYGVKD. The DNA of the CDR3 is TGTGCCATCAGCGCGGAGCTAGAGGCCTACAATGAGCAGTTCTTC. Protein sequence: CAISAELEAYNEQFF.

This clonotype was detected only a few times. The chain joins TRBV4-3 to TRBJ2-1; 9 positions match TRBD2. This CDR3 region has 16 residues. Germline CDR1 and CDR2: LGHNA and YSLEER. V was clipped by 0 bases and J by 5 bases; unmatched bases: 5. CDR3 nucleotide sequence: TGCGCCAGCAGCCAAGAGGTAGCGGGAGTTGACAATGAGCAGTTCTTC. Its protein is CASSQEVAGVDNEQFF.

The sample holds many counts of this clonotype. The chain combines TRBV5-1 with TRBJ2-2; D gene ambiguous. The V end was cut by 4 bases, the J end by 0 bases, with 4 bases between. The germline CDR1 and CDR2 sequences are SGHRS and YFSETQ. The CDR3 spans 13 residues. CDR3 amino acids: CASSSTNTGELFF. The DNA for the CDR3 is TGCGCCAGCAGCAGTACGAACACCGGGGAGCTGTTTTTT.

The sample holds a few counts of this clonotype. The gene calls are TRBV18 and TRBJ1-1, with D maybe TRBD1 (6 bases). The V end was cut by 6 bases, the J end by 3 bases, with 11 bases between. Looked up from germline, CDR1 is KGHSH and CDR2 is LQKENI. This CDR3 has 13 amino acids. Here the CDR3 reads CASSGAGDTEAFF. The CDR3 nucleotides read TGTGCCAGCTCGGGCGCAGGGGACACTGAAGCTTTCTTT.

This clonotype was detected only a few times. V and J are TRBV7-9 and TRBJ2-6; D is possibly TRBD1 (6 bases). The CDR3 has 15 amino acids. Germline CDR1 SEHNR, CDR2 FQNEAQ (reference sequence). V lost 6 bases, J lost 0 bases, and 9 bases lay in between. CDR3: CASRQGGSGANVLTF. The CDR3 DNA follows: TGTGCCAGCAGGCAAGGGGGCTCTGGGGCCAACGTCCTGACTTTC.

This clonotype appeared a few times. CDR3 region: CASSPTMGGLYNEQFF. CDR3 bases: TGTGCCAGCAGCCCAACCATGGGGGGTCTCTACAATGAGCAGTTCTTC. V is TRBV13 and J is TRBJ2-1, with D perhaps matching TRBD2 (6 bases). The CDR3 sequence is 16 residues long. The V and J ends lost 5 bases and 3 bases respectively, with 17 bases between them. Germline CDR1 is PRHDT and CDR2 is FYEKMQ (reference sequence).

The chain recombines TRBV5-1 with TRBJ2-5; 7 nucleotides line up with TRBD1. The germline CDR1 and CDR2 sequences are SGHRS and YFSETQ. Trimming cost V 0 bases and J 5 bases; bases outside gene matches: 16. The CDR3 contains 18 residues. The CDR3: CASSLEGARGSWVETQYF. CDR3 coding DNA: TGCGCCAGCAGCTTGGAGGGGGCCAGGGGAAGTTGGGTGGAGACCCAGTACTTC.

This chain uses TRBV6-2 or TRBV6-3 with TRBJ1-5; TRBD1 matches at 8 bases. V lost 6 bases, J lost 7 bases, and 5 bases stayed unmatched. The CDR3 has 13 residues. The germline CDR1 and CDR2 sequences are MNHEY and SVGEGT. The CDR3 sequence: CASRTGAGQPQHF. The DNA for the CDR3 is TGTGCCAGCAGGACAGGGGCAGGGCAGCCCCAGCATTTT.